This record covers a single T cell receptor beta chain. Its cognate antigen is unknown. Authors of the study amplified TCR beta CDR3 regions from RNA transcripts. Using the HTBI primer set, a first-round RT-PCR was run on the TCR CDR3. TCRdb analysed the multiplex PCR reads with MiXCR anew, one entry per CDR3 protein. Here the sample spans about 560,000 distinct CDR3 sequences, 16% being singletons. The data were taken from a study of T cells in Graves' hyperthyroidism and ophthalmopathy. Study results and limitations: A model of 13 V-J pairs discriminated ophthalmopathy from stable hyperthyroidism. Most clonotypes that expanded in the thyroid above 0.001 also showed up in blood.

The hyperthyroidism was newly diagnosed and had lasted under 2 months; the patients were aged 18 to 65. Based on clinical symptoms, serum thyroxine and TRAb, thyroid ultrasound and orbital computed tomography, diagnoses were reached. Germline values: CDR1 SGHRS, CDR2 YFSETQ. Trimming took off 0 bases at V and 10 bases at J, with 7 bases between the two ends. The CDR3 runs to 11 residues. The V call is TRBV5-1, the J call TRBJ1-2; possibly TRBD1 for D (6 bases). This TCR was recovered from a woman aged 18-35 years with Graves' hyperthyroidism. Specimen: blood. For the CDR3, the DNA is TGCGCCAGCAGCTTGGAGGGGGTCTACACCTTC. Its protein product is CASSLEGVYTF.